Listed below are T cell receptor beta chains from one sample, sequenced in a study of T cells in Graves' hyperthyroidism and ophthalmopathy. TCRdb analysed the multiplex PCR reads with MiXCR anew, one entry per CDR3 protein. The sample lists hundreds of thousands of distinct CDR3 sequences, about 20% occurring once. Specimen: blood. All receptors derive from a young man with Graves' ophthalmopathy. Each CDR3 is given with its conserved first and last residue. The D gene is left open where the match is weak. Where a row states a size, it is once, few, many or the class of an expanded clone; other rows omit it.

many | TRBJ2-1 | TRBD2 | TRBV11-2 | TGTGCCAGCAGCCCAAGTAGCGGGAGATATGAGCAGTTCTTC | CASSPSSGRYEQFF
many | TRBJ2-7 | TRBD2 | TRBV20-1 | TGCAGTGCTATCCCCCCTGCGGGAGGTGACGAGCAGTACTTC | CSAIPPAGGDEQYF
. | TRBJ2-3 | . | TRBV4-1 | TGCGCCAGCAGCCAAGATGAGGGCACAGATACGCAGTATTTT | CASSQDEGTDTQYF
few | TRBJ2-1 | TRBD1 | TRBV7-9 | TGTGCCAGCAGCTTGGCCGGGACAGGGGTCTACAATGAGCAGTTCTTC | CASSLAGTGVYNEQFF
. | TRBJ2-7 | TRBD1 | TRBV7-2 | TGTGCCAGCAGCTATTCGACAGGGGAAGCCTACGAGCAGTACTTC | CASSYSTGEAYEQYF
. | TRBJ1-6 | TRBD1 | TRBV12-3/TRBV12-4 | TGTGCCAGCAGTTTAGTGACAGGGCCGAATTCACCCCTCCACTTT | CASSLVTGPNSPLHF
. | TRBJ2-1 | TRBD2 | TRBV3-1 | TGTGCCAGCAGCCGGGGGACTAGTCGCTCCTACAATGAGCAGTTCTTC | CASSRGTSRSYNEQFF
few | TRBJ1-4 | . | TRBV12-3/TRBV12-4 | TGTGCCAGCAGTTTAGGGGCAGCGAAAAATCTGTTTTTT | CASSLGAAKNLFF
few | TRBJ2-5 | . | TRBV19 | TGTGCCAGTAGTATAGGCGGGGTGGAGACCCAGTACTTC | CASSIGGVETQYF
few | TRBJ1-5 | . | TRBV6-1 | TGTGCCAGCAGGTCGTTTTGGGGGAATCAGCCCCAGCATTTT | CASRSFWGNQPQHF
many | TRBJ1-4 | . | TRBV6-1 | TGTGCCAGCGGTACTACAGGGATGTTTGAAAAACTGTTTTTT | CASGTTGMFEKLFF
many | TRBJ2-1 | TRBD2 | TRBV7-3 | TGTGCCAGCAGCTTAAAGGAGTGGGGGACTAGCGGGAGGGCCGAGTACAATGAGCAGTTCTTC | CASSLKEWGTSGRAEYNEQFF
many | TRBJ1-1 | TRBD1 | TRBV14 | TGTGCCAGCAGCCAAGCCAGACAGGGGGCGGGTACTGAAGCTTTCTTT | CASSQARQGAGTEAFF
few | TRBJ1-4 | . | TRBV5-8 | TGTGCCAGCAGCTTGTGGGGAACTAATGAAAAACTGTTTTTT | CASSLWGTNEKLFF
. | TRBJ2-7 | . | TRBV11-2 | TGTGCCAGCAGCAAAGACACGGATATATTGTACTACGAGCAGTACTTC | CASSKDTDILYYEQYF
. | TRBJ2-1 | . | TRBV6-2/TRBV6-3 | TGTGCCAGCAGTTACGGGAACCCCCCCTACAATGAGCAGTTCTTC | CASSYGNPPYNEQFF